This T cell receptor (beta chain) was observed in a study of blood T cell repertoires in COVID-19. Study information: The study drew acute and convalescent COVID-19 samples from the United States, Italy and Spain. The analysed material was cDNA or gDNA that came from T cells, B-cell-depleted T cells, or PBMCs.

Authors' data handling: Amplification of reference gene primers was used by the study to estimate nucleated cell counts. Data came from immunoSEQ multiplex PCR; TCRdb stores just in-frame clones and leaves some out. V and J calls and clone size come straight from that table; D and trimming were deduced from the DNA. The table records 200,000 to 300,000 clones, 83% of them present only once. Per the germline V gene, CDR1 is SEHNR and CDR2 is FQNEAQ (reference sequence). The CDR3 is 16 residues long. The ends lost 0 bases at V and 4 bases at J; junction bases unmatched: 6. The receptor was derived from a human donor in a cohort sampled during active COVID-19. V usage is TRBV7-9 and J usage is TRBJ2-1, with 7 bases that match TRBD1. Input material: peripheral blood. The CDR3 DNA is TGTGCCAGCAGCTTAGCGGTCGGGACAGATTACAATGAGCAGTTCTTC. Amino acid sequence: CASSLAVGTDYNEQFF.